This TCR beta chain was identified in a study of T cell changes during pregnancy in multiple sclerosis. Here immunoSEQ multiplex PCR was the method, and the copy in TCRdb shows in-frame clones only, minus some. The data show around 100,000 clones, about nine tenths seen once. Trimming at V came to 6 bases and at J to 4 bases, leaving 8 bases not matched to a gene. The germline gives CDR1 SNHLY, CDR2 FYNNEI. The CDR3 is 14 amino acids. This clonotype originated in a female donor in good health, enrolled as a control in a pregnancy study. The sequencing used peripheral blood, collected in the second trimester of pregnancy. The chain is built from TRBV2 and TRBJ2-7; 8 nucleotides match TRBD1. CDR3 DNA: TGTGCCAGCAGCGGTCGGACAGGGCGTTACGAGCAGTACTTC. It codes for CASSGRTGRYEQYF.